A selection of T cell receptor beta chains follows, all from one sample in a study of shared clonotypes between healthy human individuals. Generated by immunoSEQ multiplex PCR, the TCRdb table keeps only in-frame clones and is missing some. There are about half a million clones in the sample; more than 75% occur only once, and roughly 13% lies in the top ten. Sequencing was done on a sample of PBMCs. These receptor sequences come from a woman in her forties in good health. Some clones in this sample may be carry-over from other donors' samples. Each CDR3 is given with its conserved first and last residue. The D gene is left open where the match is weak. Expanded clones get a size class; other rows say once, few or many, or leave the size out.

few | TRBJ2-7 | TRBV4-1 | . | CASSQDGVYEQYF | TGCGCCAGCAGCCAAGACGGTGTCTACGAGCAGTACTTC
. | TRBJ1-2 | TRBV6-1 | . | CASSPDGIYGYTF | TGTGCCAGCAGCCCCGACGGAATCTATGGCTACACCTTC
. | TRBJ1-6 | TRBV6-1 | . | CASSPRQPQNSPLHF | TGTGCCAGCAGCCCAAGACAGCCTCAGAATTCACCCCTCCACTTT
. | TRBJ2-6 | TRBV27 | . | CASRAQGLGSGANVLTF | TGTGCCAGCAGAGCCCAGGGCCTGGGCTCTGGGGCCAACGTCCTGACTTTC
. | TRBJ2-5 | TRBV18 | . | CASSDQYFQETQYF | TGTGCCAGCTCCGACCAGTACTTCCAAGAGACCCAGTACTTC
. | TRBJ2-7 | TRBV7-9 | . | CASSLLGGRDGEQYF | TGTGCCAGCAGCTTATTGGGGGGCCGGGACGGCGAGCAGTACTTC
. | TRBJ1-1 | TRBV7-9 | . | CASSLAYQREAFF | TGTGCCAGCAGCTTAGCCTATCAAAGAGAAGCTTTCTTT
. | TRBJ2-1 | TRBV18 | TRBD2 | CASSQTSEYNEQFF | TGTGCCAGCTCACAGACTAGCGAGTACAATGAGCAGTTCTTC
once | TRBJ1-4 | TRBV19 | TRBD1 | CASSLSVIRTGDEKLFF | TGTGCCAGTAGTCTTTCAGTTATCAGGACAGGGGATGAAAAACTGTTTTTT
. | TRBJ2-3 | TRBV4-1 | TRBD2 | CASSQRTSGIGTDTQYF | TGCGCCAGCAGCCAACGGACTAGCGGGATAGGTACAGATACGCAGTATTTT
. | TRBJ2-1 | TRBV7-3 | . | CASSLKGGTQGNNEQFF | TGTGCCAGCAGCTTAAAGGGCGGGACTCAAGGTAACAATGAGCAGTTCTTC
many | TRBJ2-1 | TRBV9 | . | CASSVGANNEQFF | TGTGCCAGCAGCGTAGGGGCAAACAATGAGCAGTTCTTC
once | TRBJ2-1 | TRBV13 | TRBD1 | CASSLGAPGQGLEQFF | TGTGCCAGCAGCTTAGGCGCCCCGGGACAGGGTCTTGAGCAGTTCTTC
. | TRBJ1-4 | TRBV30 | TRBD1 | CAWSRGNEKLFF | TGTGCCTGGAGCAGGGGGAATGAAAAACTGTTTTTT
. | TRBJ2-7 | TRBV14 | . | CASSLAYEQYF | TGTGCCAGCAGCCTCGCCTACGAGCAGTACTTC
. | TRBJ2-5 | TRBV28 | . | CASRGRGWETQYF | TGTGCCAGCAGGGGGCGTGGTTGGGAGACCCAGTACTTC
. | TRBJ2-5 | TRBV11-2 | TRBD2 | CASSLLAGGPGDETQYF | TGTGCCAGCAGCTTGTTAGCGGGAGGGCCAGGGGATGAGACCCAGTACTTC
. | TRBJ2-7 | TRBV18 | . | CASSPPEGLGEQYF | TGTGCCAGCTCACCACCAGAGGGTCTAGGCGAGCAGTACTTC
. | TRBJ2-4 | TRBV7-2 | . | CASSGRGFNIQYF | TGTGCCAGCAGCGGCAGGGGATTCAACATTCAGTACTTC
. | TRBJ1-2 | TRBV28 | . | CASKGNSYGYTF | TGTGCCAGCAAGGGGAACAGCTATGGCTACACCTTC
once | TRBJ1-4 | TRBV6-5 | . | CASSLHQSTNEKLFF | TGTGCCAGCAGCCTCCATCAGAGCACTAATGAAAAACTGTTTTTT
. | TRBJ2-7 | TRBV2 | . | CASSGGAYEQYF | TGTGCCAGCAGTGGTGGGGCCTACGAGCAGTACTTC
. | TRBJ2-3 | TRBV28 | TRBD1 | CASSLLQGTTDTQYF | TGTGCCAGCAGTTTGTTACAGGGGACCACAGATACGCAGTATTTT
. | TRBJ2-2 | TRBV18 | . | CASSPLPAVNTGELFF | TGTGCCAGCTCACCACTCCCAGCGGTGAACACCGGGGAGCTGTTTTTT
few | TRBJ2-1 | TRBV6-1 | TRBD2 | CASSVSFFLAGVNEQFF | TGTGCCAGCAGTGTAAGTTTCTTTTTAGCGGGAGTGAATGAGCAGTTCTTC
. | TRBJ1-2 | TRBV19 | . | CASSLGRIYGYTF | TGTGCCAGTAGCCTGGGCAGGATCTATGGCTACACCTTC
. | TRBJ2-7 | TRBV4-1 | TRBD2 | CASSQERLAGGKAPSYEQYF | TGCGCCAGCAGCCAAGAACGACTAGCGGGAGGGAAAGCACCCTCCTACGAGCAGTACTTC
once | TRBJ2-1 | TRBV7-3 | TRBD2 | CASSLSGSSYNEQFF | TGTGCCAGCAGCTTAAGCGGGAGTTCCTACAATGAGCAGTTCTTC
. | TRBJ2-1 | TRBV6-5 | . | CASSPPGISYNEQFF | TGTGCCAGCAGTCCGCCGGGGATCTCCTACAATGAGCAGTTCTTC
. | TRBJ2-7 | TRBV6-1 | . | CASSEPPHYEQYF | TGTGCCAGCAGTGAACCCCCTCACTACGAGCAGTACTTC
once | TRBJ1-4 | TRBV28 | TRBD1 | CASSPGQGFATNEKLFF | TGTGCCAGCAGTCCTGGACAGGGGTTTGCAACTAATGAAAAACTGTTTTTT
. | TRBJ1-5 | TRBV5-5 | . | CASSLTDYQPQHF | TGTGCCAGCAGCTTGACCGATTATCAGCCCCAGCATTTT
. | TRBJ2-2 | TRBV11-2 | TRBD1 | CASSSGTGGAGINPGELFF | TGTGCCAGCAGTTCCGGGACAGGGGGCGCGGGGATTAACCCCGGGGAGCTGTTTTTT